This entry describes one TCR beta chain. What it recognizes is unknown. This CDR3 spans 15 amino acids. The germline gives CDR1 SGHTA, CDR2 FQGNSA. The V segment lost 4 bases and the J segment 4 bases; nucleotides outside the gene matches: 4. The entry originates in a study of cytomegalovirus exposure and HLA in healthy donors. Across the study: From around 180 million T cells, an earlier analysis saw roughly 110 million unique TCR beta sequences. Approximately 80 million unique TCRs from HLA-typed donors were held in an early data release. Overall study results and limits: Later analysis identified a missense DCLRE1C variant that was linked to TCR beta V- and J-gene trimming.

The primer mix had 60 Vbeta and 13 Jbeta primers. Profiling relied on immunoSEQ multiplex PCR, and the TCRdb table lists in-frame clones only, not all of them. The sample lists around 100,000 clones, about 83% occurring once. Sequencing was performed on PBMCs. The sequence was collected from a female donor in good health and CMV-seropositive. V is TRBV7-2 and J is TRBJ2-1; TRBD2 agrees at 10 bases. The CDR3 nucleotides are TGTGCCAGCAGCTCCAGCGGGGGGGCTTACAATGAGCAGTTCTTC. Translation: CASSSSGGAYNEQFF. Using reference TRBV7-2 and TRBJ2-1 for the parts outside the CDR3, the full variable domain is GAGVSQSPSNKVTEKGKDVELRCDPISGHTALYWYRQSLGQGLEFLIYFQGNSAPDKSGLPSDRFSAERTGGSVSTLTIQRTQQEDSAVYLCASSSSGGAYNEQFFGPGTRLTVL.